The 19 T cell receptor beta chains presented below share a single source sample, sequenced in a study of T cell repertoires in aging, cancer and after chemotherapy. A mixed TRB-A/B primer pool amplified rearranged TRB by multiplex touch-down PCR. TCRdb itself ran the multiplex PCR reads through MiXCR, one entry per CDR3 protein. The sample has around 12,000 distinct CDR3 sequences, 20% to 25% seen once; the top ten hold more than 5%. Peripheral blood genomic DNA, not sorted cells or RNA, was the template. Sequenced sample: blood. The receptors stem from a human donor in good health.

The gene calls are TRBV10-1 and TRBJ2-7; D remains ambiguous. CDR3 length: 16 amino acids. Deletions cut 7 bases from V and 1 base from J, with 20 bases between. CDR1 is WNHNN and CDR2 is SYGVQD in the germline V gene (reference sequence). CDR3 region: CASTPERPPNSYEQYF. CDR3 DNA sequence: TGCGCCAGCACCCCAGAGAGGCCGCCGAATTCCTACGAGCAGTACTTC.

As regards this clonotype: A read error is possible here, since a much larger clone lies one base away. In nucleotides, the CDR3 is TGTGCCATCAGACGCCTCGCTGATTACGAGCAGTACTTC. This encodes CAIRRLADYEQYF. The V gene is TRBV10-3, the J gene TRBJ2-7; D gene unclear. Trimming cost V 6 bases and J 4 bases, with 13 bases left between them. This CDR3 has 13 residues. Germline values: CDR1 ENHRY, CDR2 SYGVKD.

This clonotype was seen many times. V and J are TRBV7-2 and TRBJ2-2, with D unresolved. The CDR3 is made up of 16 amino acids. Deletions cut 5 bases from V and 4 bases from J, with 17 bases between. Germline-derived CDR1 and CDR2 are SGHTA and FQGNSA. The DNA of the CDR3 is TGTGCCAGCAGCAACCCTTGGGCGTCGGGCACCGGGGAGCTGTTTTTT. This encodes CASSNPWASGTGELFF.

Within the sample, this clonotype is medium-sized. The gene calls are TRBV10-3 and TRBJ1-2; D not certain. Germline V lookup: CDR1 ENHRY, CDR2 SYGVKD. The V end was cut by 2 bases, the J end by 8 bases, with 12 bases between. This CDR3 comprises 13 residues. Here the CDR3 reads CAISETQEEGYTF. In DNA form, the CDR3 reads TGTGCCATCAGTGAGACTCAGGAGGAGGGCTACACCTTC.

CDR3 residues: CSVEGGGGAADTQYF. CDR3 DNA: TGCAGCGTCGAGGGGGGCGGGGGGGCAGCAGATACGCAGTATTTT. The chain uses TRBV29-1 and TRBJ2-3; TRBD2 matches 9 bases. Trimming cost V 6 bases and J 4 bases; bases outside gene matches: 11. The CDR3 covers 15 residues. Per the germline V gene, CDR1 is SQVTM and CDR2 is ANQGSEA.

A few counts support this clonotype. V and J are TRBV5-4 and TRBJ2-1; a weak D match, TRBD2 (7 bases). The germline CDR1 and CDR2 sequences are SGHNT and YYREEE (reference sequence). There are 16 residues in the CDR3. V lost 5 bases and J 6 bases, leaving 21 bases between the germline ends. The CDR3 DNA follows: TGTGCCAGCAGTCTGGGGGGGGCGGGTGGACTCAATGAGCAGTTCTTC. It encodes CASSLGGAGGLNEQFF.

This clonotype was seen a few times. Here the CDR3 reads CASSPTSGGAMDEQFF. The CDR3 DNA reads as TGTGCCAGCAGCCCCACTAGCGGGGGGGCCATGGATGAGCAGTTCTTC. The chain has TRBV7-3 and TRBJ2-1, with TRBD2 matching 13 bases. The CDR3 runs to 16 residues. Germline V lookup: CDR1 SGHTA, CDR2 FQGTGA. Trimming removed 5 bases from V and 8 bases from J; junction bases left unmatched: 9.

The rearrangement links TRBV20-1 to TRBJ1-4, with 9 bases identical to TRBD1. CDR1 is DFQATT, CDR2 SNEGSKA, per germline (reference sequence). The J segment lost 5 bases and the V segment lost 6 bases, leaving 4 bases of the junction unmatched. The CDR3 consists of 13 residues. Here the CDR3 reads CSAKTGGNEKLFF. The CDR3 DNA follows: TGCAGTGCCAAGACAGGGGGGAATGAAAAACTGTTTTTT.

The V call is TRBV20-1, the J call TRBJ1-1; TRBD1 agrees at 10 bases. This CDR3 comprises 12 residues. Germline V gene lookup returns CDR1 DFQATT and CDR2 SNEGSKA (reference sequence). The trim removed 5 bases at V and 3 bases at J, leaving 0 bases unmatched. The CDR3 nucleotides read TGCAGTGCTGGACAGGGGGACACTGAAGCTTTCTTT. Protein sequence: CSAGQGDTEAFF.

V is TRBV4-3 and J is TRBJ1-2; no firm D call. This CDR3 region has 15 residues. Between the trimmed V and J ends, which lost 0 bases and 4 bases, there was a span of 12 bases. Germline loops: CDR1 LGHNA, CDR2 YSLEER. CDR3 sequence: CASSQDHGIAYGYTF. The CDR3 coding sequence is TGCGCCAGCAGCCAAGATCACGGGATAGCCTATGGCTACACCTTC.

In its sample, this clonotype was seen a few times. The J gene is TRBJ2-3, the V gene TRBV6-5, with D tentatively TRBD2 (7 bases). Germline CDR1 is MNHEY and CDR2 is SVGAGI. This CDR3 comprises 16 residues. Trimming pared 4 bases from V and 2 bases from J, leaving 16 bases between. In nucleotides, the CDR3 is TGTGCCAGCAGTTTCAGCCTGGCGGGGGCCACAGATACGCAGTATTTT. The encoded protein is CASSFSLAGATDTQYF.

As to this clonotype: A much more abundant neighbour one base away suggests this may be a read error. This chain connects TRBV19 to TRBJ2-2; tentatively, D is TRBD1 or TRBD2 (5 bases each). CDR3 size: 16 residues. The germline V and J ends were trimmed by 9 bases and 10 bases, with 27 bases remaining between them. Germline V gene sequence: CDR1 LNHDA, CDR2 SQIVND (reference sequence). DNA of the CDR3: TGTGCCAGCACATCCTTCGGGACGCCCGAACCCGAGGAGCTGTTTTTT. It is translated as CASTSFGTPEPEELFF.

This chain uses TRBV9 with TRBJ1-1; D is possibly TRBD1 (6 bases). This CDR3 contains 16 residues. CDR1 and CDR2 (germline): SGDLS, YYNGEE. The V end lost 1 base, the J end lost 5 bases, and 18 bases lay between the germline ends. CDR3: CASSVPPGEGGTEAFF. CDR3 bases: TGTGCCAGCAGCGTACCCCCGGGGGAGGGGGGAACTGAAGCTTTCTTT.

The V call is TRBV19, the J call TRBJ1-3; TRBD1 matches at 9 bases. Germline V gene lookup returns CDR1 LNHDA and CDR2 SQIVND (reference sequence). The ends lost 3 bases at V and 3 bases at J; junction bases unmatched: 6. The CDR3 extends over 16 amino acids. The CDR3 reads CASSISGTGSGNTIYF. CDR3 nucleotides: TGTGCCAGTAGTATTTCCGGGACAGGGAGTGGAAACACCATATATTTT.

This clonotype appeared a few times. The chain joins TRBV7-9 to TRBJ1-1, with a weak D call TRBD1 (6 bases). Looked up from germline, CDR1 is SEHNR and CDR2 is FQNEAQ (reference sequence). CDR3 length equals 15 residues. Trimming stripped 5 bases from V and 2 bases from J, with 15 bases between. CDR3 amino acids: CASSPQGWENTEAFF. The CDR3 bases are TGTGCCAGCAGCCCACAGGGTTGGGAAAACACTGAAGCTTTCTTT.

The rearrangement joins TRBV6-1 to TRBJ1-3; D perhaps matches TRBD1 (5 bases). This CDR3 has 14 amino acids. With 0 bases removed from V and 5 bases from J, the gap between germline ends came to 8 bases. CDR1 and CDR2 from the germline V gene are MNHNS and SASEGT. The DNA of the CDR3 is TGTGCCAGCAGTGAAGCGGGGCTAAGAAACACCATATATTTT. It yields the protein CASSEAGLRNTIYF.

In regard to this clonotype: It may be a read error: a sequence one base away is much more abundant. The V gene is TRBV5-6, the J gene TRBJ2-2, with 9 bases that match TRBD2. The CDR3 is made up of 13 amino acids. Per the germline V gene, CDR1 is SGHDT and CDR2 is YYEEEE. The CDR3 DNA sequence: TGTGGCAGCAGCGGGGGGCCCTTCGGGGAGCTGTTTTTT. Translated: CGSSGGPFGELFF.

By share, this clonotype ranks as medium-sized. The chain employs TRBV29-1 and TRBJ1-1, with D uncertain. The length of the CDR3 is 10 residues. V shed 4 bases and J shed 11 bases, with 11 bases lying between them. Germline assignment: CDR1 SQVTM and CDR2 ANQGSEA. The CDR3 nucleotides are TGCAGCGTTGTTGTCGGAAAGGCTTTCTTT. It specifies CSVVVGKAFF. The full variable domain, completed using reference TRBV29-1 and TRBJ1-1, is SAVISQKPSRDICQRGTSLTIQCQVDSQVTMMFWYRQQPGQSLTLIATANQGSEATYESGFVIDKFPISRPNLTFSTLTVSNMSPEDSSIYLCSVVVGKAFFGQGTRLTVV.

The chain is built from TRBV6-5 and TRBJ2-4; D remains ambiguous. The CDR3 is 17 amino acids. The germline V and J ends were trimmed by 0 bases and 0 bases, with 12 bases remaining between them. Germline V lookup: CDR1 MNHEY, CDR2 SVGAGI. CDR3 residues: CASSYSGLVSAKNIQYF. Here the CDR3 DNA reads TGTGCCAGCAGTTACTCGGGGTTGGTCTCAGCCAAAAACATTCAGTACTTC.